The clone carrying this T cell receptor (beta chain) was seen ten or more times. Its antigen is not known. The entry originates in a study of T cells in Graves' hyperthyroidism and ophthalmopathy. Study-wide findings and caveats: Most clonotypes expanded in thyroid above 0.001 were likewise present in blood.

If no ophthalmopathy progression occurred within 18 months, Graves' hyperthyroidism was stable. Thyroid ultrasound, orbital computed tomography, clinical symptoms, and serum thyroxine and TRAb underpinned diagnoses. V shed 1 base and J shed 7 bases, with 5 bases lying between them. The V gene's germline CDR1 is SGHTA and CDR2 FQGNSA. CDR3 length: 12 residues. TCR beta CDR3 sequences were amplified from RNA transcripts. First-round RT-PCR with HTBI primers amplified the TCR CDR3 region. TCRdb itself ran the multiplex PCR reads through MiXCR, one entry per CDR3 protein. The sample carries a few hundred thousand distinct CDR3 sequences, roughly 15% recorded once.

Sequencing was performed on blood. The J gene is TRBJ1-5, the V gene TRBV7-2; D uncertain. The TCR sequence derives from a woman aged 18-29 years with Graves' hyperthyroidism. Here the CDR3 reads CASSLDRQPQHF. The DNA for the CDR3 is TGTGCCAGCAGCTTAGACAGACAGCCCCAGCATTTT.